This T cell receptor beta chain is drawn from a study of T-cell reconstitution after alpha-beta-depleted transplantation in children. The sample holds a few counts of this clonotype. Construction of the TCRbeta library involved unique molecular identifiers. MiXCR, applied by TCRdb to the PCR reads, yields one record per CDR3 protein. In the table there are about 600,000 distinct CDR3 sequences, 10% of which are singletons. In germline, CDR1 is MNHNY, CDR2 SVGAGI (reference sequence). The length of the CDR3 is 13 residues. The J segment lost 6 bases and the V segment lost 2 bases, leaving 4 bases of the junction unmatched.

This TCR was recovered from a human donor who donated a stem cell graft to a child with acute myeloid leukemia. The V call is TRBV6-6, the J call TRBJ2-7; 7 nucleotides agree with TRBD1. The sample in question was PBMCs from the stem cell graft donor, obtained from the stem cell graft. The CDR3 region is CASSYGTEIEQYF. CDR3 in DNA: TGTGCCAGCAGTTACGGGACAGAGATCGAGCAGTACTTC.